These 21 T cell receptor beta chains were all obtained from the same sample, sequenced in a study of radiation and T cells in renal cell carcinoma. Profiling relied on immunoSEQ multiplex PCR, and the TCRdb table lists in-frame clones only, not all of them. Of approximately 170,000 clones listed, about 88% were seen once; the top ten hold 11%. Specified time point: blood 4 weeks post-SBRT, at nephrectomy. Documented treatment: 15 Gy SBRT to primary tumor, nephrectomy 4 weeks later. Sequenced material: blood, taken from a patient whose treatment included radiotherapy and nephrectomy. All receptors derive from a woman aged 45-65 years with renal cell carcinoma.

The chain joins TRBV2 to TRBJ2-5; perhaps TRBD2 as D (6 bases). The CDR3 sequence is 16 residues long. V was clipped by 1 base and J by 5 bases, with 17 bases between them. Looked up from germline, CDR1 is SNHLY and CDR2 is FYNNEI. CDR3 residues: CASSEGTGGRMETQYF. CDR3 nucleotides: TGTGCCAGCAGTGAAGGAACCGGGGGTCGGATGGAGACCCAGTACTTC.

This clone was counted between two and nine times. This sequence joins TRBV7-9 and TRBJ1-2; possible D gene TRBD1, 6 bases. V lost 2 bases and J 5 bases, leaving 21 bases between the germline ends. From germline, CDR1 is SEHNR and CDR2 FQNEAQ (reference sequence). The CDR3 runs to 17 residues. The CDR3 coding sequence is TGTGCCAGCAGCTTAAGGCCCGCTACGGGGGGCGATTATGGCTACACCTTC. This encodes CASSLRPATGGDYGYTF.

This clone was observed once. V and J are TRBV7-2 and TRBJ2-5; 7 positions match TRBD2. V trimming: 5 bases; J trimming: 2 bases; junction bases outside the gene matches: 11. The germline CDR1 and CDR2 sequences are SGHTA and FQGNSA. The CDR3 is made up of 16 amino acids. The CDR3 is CASSQGRGGGQETQYF. The CDR3 DNA reads TGTGCCAGCAGCCAAGGTCGGGGCGGGGGTCAAGAGACCCAGTACTTC.

J is TRBJ2-3 and V is TRBV4-3; TRBD1 is a possible D gene (5 bases). CDR3 length equals 13 residues. Germline CDR1 and CDR2: LGHNA and YSLEER. The ends were cut back, 4 bases at V and 5 bases at J, with 10 bases in the middle. The chain's CDR3 is CASSLLQEDTQYF. The CDR3 DNA is TGCGCCAGCAGCCTCCTACAGGAAGATACGCAGTATTTT.

The genes are TRBV14 and TRBJ2-3; perhaps TRBD2 as D (6 bases). Germline loops: CDR1 SGHDN, CDR2 FVKESK. V was shortened by 4 bases and J by 1 base, with 9 bases between the two germline ends. This CDR3 region has 14 residues. CDR3 DNA: TGTGCCAGCAGCCTACTAGCCCGCACAGATACGCAGTATTTT. This sequence encodes CASSLLARTDTQYF.

This sequence joins TRBV7-2 and TRBJ1-5, with 9 bases matching TRBD1. The CDR3 loop spans 15 amino acids. V shed 0 bases, J shed 4 bases, and the junction held 1 base outside the gene matches. Germline CDR1 and CDR2: SGHTA and FQGNSA. CDR3 DNA: TGTGCCAGCAGCTTAGCCGGGACAGGGAATCAGCCCCAGCATTTT. Amino acid sequence: CASSLAGTGNQPQHF.

The genes are TRBV19 and TRBJ1-5, with 7 bases lining up with TRBD1. The CDR3 has 13 amino acids. Germline V gene lookup returns CDR1 LNHDA and CDR2 SQIVND (reference sequence). Trimming took 9 bases from V and 6 from J; bases not matched to a gene: 8. The CDR3: CASSGQAVQPQHF. CDR3 nucleotide sequence: TGTGCCAGCTCTGGACAGGCGGTTCAGCCCCAGCATTTT.

The rearrangement joins TRBV18 to TRBJ1-1, with TRBD1 as a possible D gene (5 bases). Trimming removed 2 bases at V and 1 base at J, with 8 bases between. Looked up from germline, CDR1 is KGHSH and CDR2 is LQKENI. CDR3 length: 14 amino acids. The CDR3 sequence: CASSPEQGNTEAFF. DNA for the CDR3: TGTGCCAGCTCACCAGAGCAGGGGAACACTGAAGCTTTCTTT.

The gene calls are TRBV5-1 and TRBJ2-2; unclear D gene. V lost 4 bases and J lost 4, with 11 bases in between. Germline V gene lookup returns CDR1 SGHRS and CDR2 YFSETQ. The CDR3 is 14 residues long. This chain's CDR3 is CASSPVWPTGELFF. CDR3 bases: TGCGCCAGCAGCCCCGTGTGGCCCACCGGGGAGCTGTTTTTT.

There are a few counts of this clone. This chain links TRBV6-1 with TRBJ1-1; a weak D match, TRBD1 (5 bases). The CDR3 is made up of 13 amino acids. V dropped 8 bases and J dropped 3 bases, with 13 bases sitting between them. Germline CDR1 and CDR2: MNHNS and SASEGT. For the CDR3, the DNA is TGTGCCAGCGCAACGGGGCCCTACACTGAAGCTTTCTTT. Translation gives CASATGPYTEAFF.

V and J are TRBV19 and TRBJ1-5, with D uncertain. The ends were cut back, 3 bases at V and 6 bases at J, with 15 bases in the middle. Germline loops: CDR1 LNHDA, CDR2 SQIVND (reference sequence). The CDR3 is 15 residues long. CDR3 DNA sequence: TGTGCCAGTAGTATTGACAAGGACTTCCCTCAGCCCCAGCATTTT. This sequence encodes CASSIDKDFPQPQHF.

A single count supports this clone. The J gene is TRBJ1-2, the V gene TRBV18, with 7 bases identical to TRBD1. V lost 6 bases and J lost 8; bases outside the gene matches: 21. The germline V gene encodes CDR1 KGHSH and CDR2 LQKENI. CDR3 length: 17 residues. The CDR3, as DNA: TGTGCCAGCTCCCTTGAGATCCCACAAGGGGGCGCGAGGGGCTACACCTTC. It specifies CASSLEIPQGGARGYTF.

This clone was detected a few times. V is TRBV18 and J is TRBJ2-2; 8 bases are a match to TRBD1. The CDR3 runs to 14 residues. Germline V gene sequence: CDR1 KGHSH, CDR2 LQKENI. The trim removed 3 bases at V and 6 bases at J, leaving 3 bases unmatched. CDR3 nucleotides: TGTGCCAGCTCACCGACAGGGGTGTCCGGGGAGCTGTTTTTT. Encoded protein: CASSPTGVSGELFF.

The V call is TRBV7-9, the J call TRBJ2-2; D might be TRBD1 (5 bases). The germline V gene encodes CDR1 SEHNR and CDR2 FQNEAQ (reference sequence). This CDR3 region has 15 residues. Trimming shortened V by 2 bases and J by 0 bases, and 7 bases separated the two germline ends. The CDR3 reads CASSLQGPNTGELFF. The CDR3 DNA follows: TGTGCCAGCAGCTTACAGGGCCCGAACACCGGGGAGCTGTTTTTT.

This chain uses TRBV5-6 with TRBJ2-1; no definite D call. The CDR3 is made up of 14 amino acids. Trimming pared 0 bases from V and 14 bases from J, leaving 18 bases between. The germline CDR1 and CDR2 sequences are SGHDT and YYEEEE. The CDR3 spells CASSLAFMRATEFF. The CDR3 DNA is TGTGCCAGCAGCTTGGCCTTTATGAGAGCGACTGAGTTCTTC.

CDR3 amino acids: CASSADREHSGNTIYF. The CDR3 region has the DNA TGTGCCAGCAGCGCCGACAGGGAACACTCTGGAAACACCATATATTTT. The chain uses TRBV7-9 and TRBJ1-3; TRBD1 agrees at 7 bases. V lost 5 bases, J lost 0 bases, and 7 bases stayed unmatched. Germline lookup yields CDR1 SEHNR and CDR2 FQNEAQ (reference sequence). The length of the CDR3 is 16 residues.

The table lists this clone with a few counts. The V gene is TRBV9, the J gene TRBJ1-6; D is unclear. V lost 0 bases, J lost 8 bases, and 6 bases lay in between. The CDR3 length is 13 residues. Per germline, CDR1 SGDLS and CDR2 YYNGEE. CDR3 loop: CASSVESDSPLHF. The CDR3 DNA follows: TGTGCCAGCAGCGTAGAATCGGATTCACCCCTCCACTTT.

This sequence joins TRBV7-3 and TRBJ2-2; D is possibly TRBD1 (5 bases). This CDR3 is 14 amino acids long. V dropped 3 bases and J dropped 4 bases, with 9 bases sitting between them. Germline V gene lookup returns CDR1 SGHTA and CDR2 FQGTGA. The CDR3 sequence: CASSFGQTTGELFF. CDR3 DNA: TGTGCCAGCAGCTTCGGACAAACCACCGGGGAGCTGTTTTTT.

This sequence joins TRBV27 and TRBJ2-3, with D tentatively TRBD1 (5 bases). CDR3 size: 13 residues. Trimming cost V 2 bases and J 10 bases, with 13 bases left between them. The germline gives CDR1 MNHEY, CDR2 SMNVEV (reference sequence). CDR3 sequence reads: CASSLKSDKAQYF. CDR3 coding DNA: TGTGCCAGCAGTTTAAAGTCGGACAAGGCGCAGTATTTT.

This chain uses TRBV19 with TRBJ1-1; the D is unclear. This CDR3 is 14 amino acids long. The germline CDR1 and CDR2 sequences are LNHDA and SQIVND (reference sequence). V lost 3 bases and J 8 bases, leaving 16 bases between the germline ends. The CDR3 is CASSIGSEELEAFF. Here the CDR3 DNA reads TGTGCCAGTAGTATTGGATCCGAGGAACTGGAAGCTTTCTTT.

The chain employs TRBV2 and TRBJ1-5, with D unresolved. V dropped 4 bases and J dropped 3 bases, with 10 bases sitting between them. This CDR3 comprises 14 residues. CDR1 is SNHLY and CDR2 is FYNNEI in the germline V gene. The CDR3: CASSVWGDNQPQHF. DNA for the CDR3: TGTGCCAGCAGTGTGTGGGGAGACAATCAGCCCCAGCATTTT.